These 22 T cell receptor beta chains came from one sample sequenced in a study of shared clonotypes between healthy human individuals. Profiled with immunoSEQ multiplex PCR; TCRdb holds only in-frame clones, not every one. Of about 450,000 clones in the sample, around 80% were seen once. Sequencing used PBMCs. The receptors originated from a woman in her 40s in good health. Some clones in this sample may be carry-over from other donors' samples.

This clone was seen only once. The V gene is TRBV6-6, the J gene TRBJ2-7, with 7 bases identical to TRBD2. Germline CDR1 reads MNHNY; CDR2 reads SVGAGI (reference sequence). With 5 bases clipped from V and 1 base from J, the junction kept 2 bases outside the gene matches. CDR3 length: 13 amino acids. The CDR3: CASSGGGSYEQYF. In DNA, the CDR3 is TGTGCCAGCAGTGGGGGGGGATCCTACGAGCAGTACTTC.

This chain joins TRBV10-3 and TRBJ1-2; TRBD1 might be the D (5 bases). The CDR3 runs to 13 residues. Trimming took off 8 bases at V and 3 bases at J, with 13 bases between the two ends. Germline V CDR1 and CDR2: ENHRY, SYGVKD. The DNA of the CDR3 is TGTGCCATCCAGGGCAGTGGGGACTATGGCTACACCTTC. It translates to CAIQGSGDYGYTF.

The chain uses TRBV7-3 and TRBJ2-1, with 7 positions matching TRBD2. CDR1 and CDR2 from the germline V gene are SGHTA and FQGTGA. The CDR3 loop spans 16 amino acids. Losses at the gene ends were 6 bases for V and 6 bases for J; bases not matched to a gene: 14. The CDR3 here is CASSLDHGVAGNEQFF. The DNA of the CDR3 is TGTGCCAGCAGTTTAGACCACGGGGTAGCGGGCAATGAGCAGTTCTTC.

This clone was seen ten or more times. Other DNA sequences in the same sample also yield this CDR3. This CDR3 is CASTVGTNQPQHF. DNA for the CDR3: TGTGCCAGTACCGTGGGGACCAATCAGCCCCAGCATTTT. The V and J genes are TRBV19 and TRBJ1-5; maybe TRBD1 (5 bases). V lost 7 bases, J lost 3 bases, and 10 bases lay in between. The CDR3 spans 13 residues. CDR1 LNHDA and CDR2 SQIVND come from the germline V gene (reference sequence).

Here the CDR3 DNA reads TGTGCCAGCAGTGAAGAACTAGGGGAGCAGTACTTC. Its translation is CASSEELGEQYF. The chain carries TRBV2 and TRBJ2-7; D may be TRBD2 (5 bases). Germline V lookup: CDR1 SNHLY, CDR2 FYNNEI. The CDR3 is 12 amino acids. V was cut by 1 base and J by 7 bases, with 8 bases left in between.

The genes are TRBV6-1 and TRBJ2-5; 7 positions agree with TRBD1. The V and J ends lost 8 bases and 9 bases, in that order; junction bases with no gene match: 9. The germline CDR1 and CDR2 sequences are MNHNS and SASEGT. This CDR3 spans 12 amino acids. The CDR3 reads CASGRGGASQYF. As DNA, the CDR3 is TGTGCCAGCGGCCGAGGGGGCGCATCCCAGTACTTC.

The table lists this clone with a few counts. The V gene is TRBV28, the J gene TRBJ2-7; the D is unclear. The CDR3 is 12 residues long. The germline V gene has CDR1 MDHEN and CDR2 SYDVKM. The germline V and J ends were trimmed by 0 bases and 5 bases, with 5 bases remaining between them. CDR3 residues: CASSLWPDEQYF. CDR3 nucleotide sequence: TGTGCCAGCAGTTTATGGCCCGACGAGCAGTACTTC.

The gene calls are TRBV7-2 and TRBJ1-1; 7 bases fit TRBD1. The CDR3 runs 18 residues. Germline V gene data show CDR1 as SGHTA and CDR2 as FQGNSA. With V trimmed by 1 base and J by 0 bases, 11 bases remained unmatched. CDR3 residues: CASSLGDSSDSLNTEAFF. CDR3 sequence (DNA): TGTGCCAGCAGCTTAGGGGACAGTTCAGACAGCCTGAACACTGAAGCTTTCTTT.

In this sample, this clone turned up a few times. The CDR3 is CASSLAGGQETQYF. The CDR3 DNA is TGTGCCAGCAGCTTAGCGGGAGGGCAAGAGACCCAGTACTTC. The chain couples TRBV7-8 to TRBJ2-5, with 7 positions matching TRBD2. Germline V gene lookup returns CDR1 SGHVS and CDR2 FQNEAQ. After removal of 0 bases from V and 2 bases from J, the junction contained 0 bases not matched to a gene. CDR3 length: 14 amino acids. The full variable domain, rest sourced from reference TRBV7-8 and TRBJ2-5, is GAGVSQSPRYKVAKRGQDVALRCDPISGHVSLFWYQQALGQGPEFLTYFQNEAQLDKSGLPSDRFFAERPEGSVSTLKIQRTQQEDSAVYLCASSLAGGQETQYFGPGTRLLVL.

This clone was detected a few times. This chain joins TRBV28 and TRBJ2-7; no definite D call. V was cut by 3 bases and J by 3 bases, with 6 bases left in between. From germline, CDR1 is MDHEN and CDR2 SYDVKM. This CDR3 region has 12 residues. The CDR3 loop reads CASSLANYEQYF. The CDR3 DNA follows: TGTGCCAGCAGTTTGGCAAACTACGAGCAGTACTTC.

The CDR3 here is CASTGDLIGGYTF. CDR3 sequence (DNA): TGTGCCAGCACAGGCGACCTTATTGGCGGCTACACCTTC. The J gene is TRBJ1-2, the V gene TRBV11-1; unclear D gene. Trimming took 7 bases from V and 8 from J, leaving 17 bases between them. Germline-derived CDR1 and CDR2 are SGHAT and FQDESV (reference sequence). There are 13 residues in the CDR3.

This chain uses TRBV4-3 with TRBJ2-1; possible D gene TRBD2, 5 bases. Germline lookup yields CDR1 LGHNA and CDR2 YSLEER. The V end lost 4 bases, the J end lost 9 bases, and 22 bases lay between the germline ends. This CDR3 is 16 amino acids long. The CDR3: CASSPNPILTKGEQFF. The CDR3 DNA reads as TGCGCCAGCAGCCCCAACCCTATACTGACTAAGGGTGAGCAGTTCTTC.

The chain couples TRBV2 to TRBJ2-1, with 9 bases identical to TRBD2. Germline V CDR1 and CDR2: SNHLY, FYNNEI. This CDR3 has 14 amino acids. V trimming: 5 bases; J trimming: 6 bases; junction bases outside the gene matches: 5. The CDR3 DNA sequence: TGTGCCAGCAGTAGCGGGACTAGCAGCAATGAGCAGTTCTTC. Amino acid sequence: CASSSGTSSNEQFF.

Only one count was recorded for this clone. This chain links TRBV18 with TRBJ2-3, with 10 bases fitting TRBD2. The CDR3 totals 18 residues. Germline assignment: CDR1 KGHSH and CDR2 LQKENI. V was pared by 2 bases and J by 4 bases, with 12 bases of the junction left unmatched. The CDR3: CASSPRRVLAGVADTQYF. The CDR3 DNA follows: TGTGCCAGCTCACCAAGGAGGGTCCTAGCGGGAGTCGCAGATACGCAGTATTTT.

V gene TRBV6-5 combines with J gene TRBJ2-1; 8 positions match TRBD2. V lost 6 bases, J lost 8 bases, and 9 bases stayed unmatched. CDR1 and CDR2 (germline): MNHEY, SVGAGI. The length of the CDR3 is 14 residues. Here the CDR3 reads CASRGLVGFDEQFF. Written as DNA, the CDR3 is TGTGCCAGCAGGGGACTAGTGGGTTTCGATGAGCAGTTCTTC.

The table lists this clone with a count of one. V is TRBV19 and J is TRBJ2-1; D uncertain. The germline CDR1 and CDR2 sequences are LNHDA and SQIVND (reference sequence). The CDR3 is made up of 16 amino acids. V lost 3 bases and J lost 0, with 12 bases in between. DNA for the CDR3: TGTGCCAGTAGTATTCGGATCCTAAGCTCCTACAATGAGCAGTTCTTC. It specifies CASSIRILSSYNEQFF.

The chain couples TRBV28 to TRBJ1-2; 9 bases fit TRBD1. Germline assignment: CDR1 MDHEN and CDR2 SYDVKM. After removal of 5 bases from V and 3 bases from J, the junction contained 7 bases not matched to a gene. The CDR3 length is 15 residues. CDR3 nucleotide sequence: TGTGCCAGCAGTCCTACAGGGGGCTGGGACTATGGCTACACCTTC. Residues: CASSPTGGWDYGYTF.

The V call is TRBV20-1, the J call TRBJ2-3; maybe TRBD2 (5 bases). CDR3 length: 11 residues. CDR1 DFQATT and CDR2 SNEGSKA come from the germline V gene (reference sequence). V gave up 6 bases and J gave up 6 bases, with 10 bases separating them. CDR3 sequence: CSAEIADTQYF. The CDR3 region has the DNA TGCAGTGCGGAGATAGCGGATACGCAGTATTTT.

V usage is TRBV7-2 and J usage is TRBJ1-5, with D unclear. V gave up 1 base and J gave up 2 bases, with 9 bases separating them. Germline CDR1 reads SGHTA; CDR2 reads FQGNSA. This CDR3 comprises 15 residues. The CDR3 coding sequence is TGTGCCAGCAGCTTAGAATCGGCAGGCAATCAGCCCCAGCATTTT. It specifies CASSLESAGNQPQHF.

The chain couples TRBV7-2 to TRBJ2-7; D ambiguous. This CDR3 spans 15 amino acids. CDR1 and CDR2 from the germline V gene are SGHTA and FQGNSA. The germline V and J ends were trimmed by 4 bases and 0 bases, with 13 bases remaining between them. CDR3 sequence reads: CASSSEWSSSYEQYF. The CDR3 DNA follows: TGTGCCAGCAGCTCAGAGTGGAGCAGCTCCTACGAGCAGTACTTC.

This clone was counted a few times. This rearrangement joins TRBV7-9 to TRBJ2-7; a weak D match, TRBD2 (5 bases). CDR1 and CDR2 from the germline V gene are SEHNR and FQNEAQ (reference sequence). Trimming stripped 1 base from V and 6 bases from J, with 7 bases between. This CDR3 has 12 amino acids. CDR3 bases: TGTGCCAGCAGCTTAGAGAGCGGCGAGCAGTACTTC. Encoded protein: CASSLESGEQYF.

Written as DNA, the CDR3 is TGCGCCAGCAGCCAAGACCCCCCGGGGGCTGGGACCGGGGAGCTGTTTTTT. Its translation: CASSQDPPGAGTGELFF. This chain uses TRBV4-3 with TRBJ2-2; perhaps D is TRBD1 or TRBD2 (6 bases each). CDR1 and CDR2 from the germline V gene are LGHNA and YSLEER. The CDR3 extends over 17 amino acids. V lost 0 bases and J lost 5, with 16 bases in between.